These 9 T cell receptor beta chains were sequenced from one sample in a study of shared clonotypes between healthy human individuals. The method was immunoSEQ multiplex PCR; TCRdb's version includes in-frame clones alone and lacks a portion of them. The sample yields some 1 million clones, about 70% seen once. Sequenced material: memory CD4+ T cells sorted from blood. Subset described: CD45RA-negative fraction. The receptors stem from a man aged 18 to 35 in good health.

This clone has just a few counts. CDR3 loop: CASSPDFGTEAFF. The CDR3, as DNA: TGTGCCAGCTCACCTGACTTTGGCACTGAAGCTTTCTTT. The genes are TRBV18 and TRBJ1-1; D is ambiguous. V was pared by 3 bases and J by 4 bases, with 9 bases between. The CDR3 is 13 residues long. Germline values: CDR1 KGHSH, CDR2 LQKENI.

This chain links TRBV7-9 with TRBJ1-6; D ambiguous. The CDR3 totals 14 residues. Germline CDR1 SEHNR, CDR2 FQNEAQ (reference sequence). Deletions cut 1 base from V and 3 bases from J, with 4 bases between. Here the CDR3 reads CASSLGNYNSPLHF. The CDR3 nucleotides are TGTGCCAGCAGCTTAGGGAACTATAATTCACCCCTCCACTTT. Full variable domain (outside the CDR3, taken from reference TRBV7-9 and TRBJ1-6): DTGVSQNPRHKITKRGQNVTFRCDPISEHNRLYWYRQTLGQGPEFLTYFQNEAQLEKSRLLSDRFSAERPKGSFSTLEIQRTEQGDSAMYLCASSLGNYNSPLHFGNGTRLTVT.

J is TRBJ2-1 and V is TRBV28, with 7 nucleotides matching TRBD2. Germline V gene data show CDR1 as MDHEN and CDR2 as SYDVKM. The CDR3 sequence is 17 residues long. V was clipped by 5 bases and J by 5 bases; unmatched bases: 15. CDR3 sequence: CASSKTGEGRSNNEQFF. The CDR3 coding sequence is TGTGCCAGCAGTAAAACCGGGGAGGGTCGGTCGAACAATGAGCAGTTCTTC. Full variable domain (rest looked up from reference TRBV28 and TRBJ2-1): DVKVTQSSRYLVKRTGEKVFLECVQDMDHENMFWYRQDPGLGLRLIYFSYDVKMKEKGDIPEGYSVSREKKERFSLILESASTNQTSMYLCASSKTGEGRSNNEQFFGPGTRLTVL.

The DNA of the CDR3 is TGTGCCATCAGGACTAGCGGGAAGTCTCTAGAGACCCAGTACTTC. This sequence encodes CAIRTSGKSLETQYF. The chain recombines TRBV10-3 with TRBJ2-5; 11 positions agree with TRBD2. The CDR3 totals 15 residues. CDR1 is ENHRY and CDR2 is SYGVKD in the germline V gene. The V and J ends lost 6 bases and 4 bases, in that order; junction bases with no gene match: 7.

V is TRBV19 and J is TRBJ1-5; maybe TRBD1 (6 bases). V lost 2 bases and J lost 6, with 8 bases in between. Germline V gene data show CDR1 as LNHDA and CDR2 as SQIVND (reference sequence). The CDR3 runs to 13 residues. CDR3 sequence (DNA): TGTGCCAGTAGTATAACAGGGTCTCAGCCCCAGCATTTT. Protein: CASSITGSQPQHF.

This clone was picked up one time. The genes are TRBV30 and TRBJ1-3; D call uncertain. Per germline, CDR1 GTSNPN and CDR2 SVGIG (reference sequence). There are 13 residues in the CDR3. With 0 bases removed from V and 5 bases from J, the gap between germline ends came to 8 bases. The CDR3, as DNA: TGTGCCTGGAGTGTAGGCAGCAGAAACACCATATATTTT. Its protein is CAWSVGSRNTIYF.

This chain joins TRBV19 and TRBJ1-2; D is unresolved. This CDR3 contains 13 residues. Germline CDR1 and CDR2: LNHDA and SQIVND (reference sequence). Trimming removed 7 bases at V and 5 bases at J, with 14 bases between. CDR3 bases: TGTGCCAGTATTGAGGGCTTCGGGTATGGCTACACCTTC. Protein: CASIEGFGYGYTF.

This clone was seen only a few times. The chain employs TRBV30 and TRBJ1-6; perhaps TRBD1 as D (5 bases). This CDR3 has 12 residues. V was shortened by 5 bases and J by 7 bases, with 9 bases between the two germline ends. CDR1 and CDR2 from the germline V gene are GTSNPN and SVGIG (reference sequence). The CDR3 nucleotides are TGTGCCTGGGGCAGGGAGAATTCACCCCTCCACTTT. It yields the protein CAWGRENSPLHF.

The chain joins TRBV7-9 to TRBJ2-1, with D perhaps assigned TRBD1 or TRBD2 (5 bases each). Germline V gives CDR1 SEHNR, CDR2 FQNEAQ (reference sequence). V was cut by 5 bases and J by 4 bases, with 15 bases left in between. The CDR3 loop spans 15 amino acids. This CDR3 is CASSAAGAQYNEQFF. For the CDR3, the DNA is TGTGCCAGCAGCGCCGCCGGGGCACAATACAATGAGCAGTTCTTC.